Detailed here is one T cell receptor (beta chain). Its antigen is unidentified. Researchers took RNA transcripts and amplified the TCR beta CDR3 regions from them. HTBI primers were employed in a first-round RT-PCR of the TCR CDR3. TCRdb ran MiXCR on the multiplex PCR reads and lists one entry per CDR3 protein. The sample gives 450,000 to 550,000 distinct CDR3 sequences, around 22% of which show up once; around 11% is in the top ten. The record originates from a study of T cells in Graves' hyperthyroidism and ophthalmopathy. Study-level findings and limits: A model built on 13 V-J features separated ophthalmopathy from stable hyperthyroidism. Researchers found most expanded thyroid clonotypes above 0.001 in blood as well.

Pregnant or lactating patients were excluded, as were those with uncontrolled infection or other autoimmune disease. PBMCs came from 9 to 10 ml fresh peripheral blood. The CDR3 contains 17 residues. Between the trimmed V and J ends, which lost 3 bases and 4 bases, there was a span of 22 bases. The V gene's germline CDR1 is SGDLS and CDR2 YYNGEE. This TCR was sampled from a young woman with Graves' ophthalmopathy. The material sequenced was blood. The rearrangement joins TRBV9 to TRBJ1-1; no definite D call. This CDR3 is CASSDAPASPWGTEAFF. The CDR3 nucleotides read TGTGCCAGCAGCGATGCCCCTGCCTCCCCGTGGGGCACTGAAGCTTTCTTT. The full variable domain, rest sourced from reference TRBV9 and TRBJ1-1, is DSGVTQTPKHLITATGQRVTLRCSPRSGDLSVYWYQQSLDQGLQFLIQYYNGEERAKGNILERFSAQQFPDLHSELNLSSLELGDSALYFCASSDAPASPWGTEAFFGQGTRLTVV.